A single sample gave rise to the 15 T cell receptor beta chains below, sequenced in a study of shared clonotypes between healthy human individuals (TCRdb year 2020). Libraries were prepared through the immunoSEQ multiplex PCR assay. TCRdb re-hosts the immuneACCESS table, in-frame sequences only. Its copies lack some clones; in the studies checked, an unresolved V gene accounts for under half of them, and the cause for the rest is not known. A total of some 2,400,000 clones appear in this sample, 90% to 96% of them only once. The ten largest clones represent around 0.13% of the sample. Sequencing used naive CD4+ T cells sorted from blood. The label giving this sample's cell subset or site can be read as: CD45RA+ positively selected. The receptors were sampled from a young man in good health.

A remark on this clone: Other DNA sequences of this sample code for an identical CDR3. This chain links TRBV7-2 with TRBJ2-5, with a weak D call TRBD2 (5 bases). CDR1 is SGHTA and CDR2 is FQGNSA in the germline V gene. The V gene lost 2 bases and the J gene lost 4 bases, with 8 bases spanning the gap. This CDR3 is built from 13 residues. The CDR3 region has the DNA TGTGCCAGCAGCTTATGGCTAGCAGAGACCCAGTACTTC. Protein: CASSLWLAETQYF. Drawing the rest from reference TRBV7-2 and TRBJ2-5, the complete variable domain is GAGVSQSPSNKVTEKGKDVELRCDPISGHTALYWYRQSLGQGLEFLIYFQGNSAPDKSGLPSDRFSAERTGGSVSTLTIQRTQQEDSAVYLCASSLWLAETQYFGPGTRLLVL.

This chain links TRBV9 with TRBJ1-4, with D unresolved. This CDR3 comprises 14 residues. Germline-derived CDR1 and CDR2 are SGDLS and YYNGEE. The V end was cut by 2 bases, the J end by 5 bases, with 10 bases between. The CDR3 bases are TGTGCCAGCAGCGTCGAAGGAGTCAATGAAAAACTGTTTTTT. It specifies CASSVEGVNEKLFF.

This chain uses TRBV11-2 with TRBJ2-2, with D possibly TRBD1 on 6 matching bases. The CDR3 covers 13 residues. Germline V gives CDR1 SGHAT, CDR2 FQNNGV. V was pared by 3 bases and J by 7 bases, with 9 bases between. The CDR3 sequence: CASSLGAVGELFF. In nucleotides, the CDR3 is TGTGCCAGCAGCTTGGGGGCGGTCGGGGAGCTGTTTTTT.

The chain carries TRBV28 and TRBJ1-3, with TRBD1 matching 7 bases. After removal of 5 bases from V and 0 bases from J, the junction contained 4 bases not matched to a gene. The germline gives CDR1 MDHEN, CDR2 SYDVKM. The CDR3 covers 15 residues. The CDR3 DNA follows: TGTGCCAGCAGTACACAGGGGTACTCTGGAAACACCATATATTTT. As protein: CASSTQGYSGNTIYF.

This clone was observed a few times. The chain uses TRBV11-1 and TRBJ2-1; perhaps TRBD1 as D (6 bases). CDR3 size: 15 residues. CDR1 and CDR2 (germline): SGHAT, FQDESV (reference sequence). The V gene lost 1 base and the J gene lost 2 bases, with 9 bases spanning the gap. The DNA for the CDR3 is TGTGCCAGCAGCTTAGGGGGGCACCCCTACAATGAGCAGTTCTTC. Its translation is CASSLGGHPYNEQFF.

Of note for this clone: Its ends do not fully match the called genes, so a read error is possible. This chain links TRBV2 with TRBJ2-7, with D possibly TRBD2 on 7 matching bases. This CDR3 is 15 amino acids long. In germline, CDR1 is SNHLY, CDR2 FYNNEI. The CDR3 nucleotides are TGTGCCAGCAGGGAAGGGGGGGGTCGGGCCTACGAGCAGTACTTC. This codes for CASREGGGRAYEQYF.

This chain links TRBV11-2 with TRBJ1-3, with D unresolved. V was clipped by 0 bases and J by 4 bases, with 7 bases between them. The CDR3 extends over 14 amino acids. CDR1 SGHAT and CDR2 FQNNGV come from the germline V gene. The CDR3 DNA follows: TGTGCCAGCAGCTTAGATCCGCGGGGAAACACCATATATTTT. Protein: CASSLDPRGNTIYF.

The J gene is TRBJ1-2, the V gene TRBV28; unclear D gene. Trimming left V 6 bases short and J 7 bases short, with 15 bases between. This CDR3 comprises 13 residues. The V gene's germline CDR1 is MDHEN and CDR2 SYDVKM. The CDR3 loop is CASSLQVTTGYTF. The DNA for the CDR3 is TGTGCCAGCAGCCTCCAGGTCACCACTGGCTACACCTTC.

Here the CDR3 reads CAWSVIRGEGLFF. As DNA, the CDR3 is TGTGCCTGGAGTGTCATCCGGGGCGAAGGGCTGTTTTTT. The genes are TRBV30 and TRBJ1-4; a weak D match, TRBD1 (5 bases). The length of the CDR3 is 13 residues. Looked up from germline, CDR1 is GTSNPN and CDR2 is SVGIG (reference sequence). V gave up 0 bases and J gave up 14 bases, with 16 bases separating them.

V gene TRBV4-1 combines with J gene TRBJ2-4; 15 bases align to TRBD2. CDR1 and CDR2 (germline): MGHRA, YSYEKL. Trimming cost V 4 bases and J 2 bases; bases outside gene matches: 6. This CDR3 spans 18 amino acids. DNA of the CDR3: TGCGCCAGCAGCCTAGGACTAGCGGGAGGGCCGACCAAAAACATTCAGTACTTC. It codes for CASSLGLAGGPTKNIQYF.

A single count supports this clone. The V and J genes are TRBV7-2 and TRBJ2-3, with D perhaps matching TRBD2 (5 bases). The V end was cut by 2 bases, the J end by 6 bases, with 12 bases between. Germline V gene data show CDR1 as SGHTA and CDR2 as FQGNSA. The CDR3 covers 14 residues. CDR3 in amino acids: CASSLRRSADTQYF. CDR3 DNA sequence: TGTGCCAGCAGCTTAAGGAGGAGCGCGGATACGCAGTATTTT.

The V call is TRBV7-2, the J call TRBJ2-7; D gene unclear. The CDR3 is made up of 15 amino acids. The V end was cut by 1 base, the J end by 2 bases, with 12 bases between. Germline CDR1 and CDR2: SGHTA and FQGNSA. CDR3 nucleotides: TGTGCCAGCAGCTTAGGCCCACACCAAGCCTACGAGCAGTACTTC. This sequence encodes CASSLGPHQAYEQYF.

The CDR3 loop reads CASSLTGDLYEQYF. CDR3 bases: TGTGCCAGCAGCTTGACGGGGGACCTCTACGAGCAGTACTTC. The chain couples TRBV5-6 to TRBJ2-7; perhaps TRBD2 as D (6 bases). There are 14 residues in the CDR3. V was shortened by 1 base and J by 3 bases, with 11 bases between the two germline ends. The germline V gene has CDR1 SGHDT and CDR2 YYEEEE.

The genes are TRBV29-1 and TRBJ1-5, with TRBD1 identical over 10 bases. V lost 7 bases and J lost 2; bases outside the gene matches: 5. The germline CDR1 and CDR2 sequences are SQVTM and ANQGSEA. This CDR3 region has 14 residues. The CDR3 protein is CSASTGGGNQPQHF. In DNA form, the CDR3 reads TGCAGCGCATCGACAGGGGGCGGCAATCAGCCCCAGCATTTT.

This CDR3 is CASSPDRVVGKNIQYF. The CDR3 nucleotides are TGTGCCAGCAGTCCCGACAGGGTAGTCGGCAAAAACATTCAGTACTTC. V usage is TRBV27 and J usage is TRBJ2-4; TRBD1 matches 7 bases. V dropped 5 bases and J dropped 3; count of bases not matched to a gene: 10. This CDR3 is 16 amino acids long. CDR1 is MNHEY and CDR2 is SMNVEV in the germline V gene (reference sequence).